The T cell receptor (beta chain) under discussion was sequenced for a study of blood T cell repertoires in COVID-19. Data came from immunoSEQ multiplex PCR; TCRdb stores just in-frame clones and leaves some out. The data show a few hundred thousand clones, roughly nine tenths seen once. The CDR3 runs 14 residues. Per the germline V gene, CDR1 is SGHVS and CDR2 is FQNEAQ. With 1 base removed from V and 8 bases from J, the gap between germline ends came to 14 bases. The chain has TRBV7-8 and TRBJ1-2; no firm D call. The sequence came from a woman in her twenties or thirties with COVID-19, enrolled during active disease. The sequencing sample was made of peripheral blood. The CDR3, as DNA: TGTGCCAGCAGCTTAGAGTCGTTCTCGGGGGGCTACACCTTC. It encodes CASSLESFSGGYTF.